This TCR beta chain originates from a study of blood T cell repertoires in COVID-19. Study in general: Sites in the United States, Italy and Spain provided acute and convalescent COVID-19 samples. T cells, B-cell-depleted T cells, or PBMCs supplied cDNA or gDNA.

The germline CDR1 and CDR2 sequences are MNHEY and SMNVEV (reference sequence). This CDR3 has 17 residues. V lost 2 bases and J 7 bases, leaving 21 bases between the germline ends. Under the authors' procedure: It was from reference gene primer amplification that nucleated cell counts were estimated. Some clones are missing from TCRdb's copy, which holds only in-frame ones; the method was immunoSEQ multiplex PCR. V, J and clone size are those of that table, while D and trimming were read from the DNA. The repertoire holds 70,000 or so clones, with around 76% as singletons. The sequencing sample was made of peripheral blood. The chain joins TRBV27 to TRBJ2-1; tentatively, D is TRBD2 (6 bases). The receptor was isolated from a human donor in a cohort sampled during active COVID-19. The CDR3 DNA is TGTGCCAGCAGTTTAGCCCCGGCCTCAGAGGAGGGGAATGAGCAGTTCTTC. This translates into CASSLAPASEEGNEQFF.